What follows are 25 T cell receptor beta chains derived from one specimen sequenced in a study of T cells after yellow fever vaccination. TCRdb processed the 5' RACE reads anew with MiXCR; each CDR3 protein has one entry. Of about 220,000 distinct CDR3 sequences listed, more than 3% were seen once; the top ten hold less than 3.5%. The source material was CD4+ T cells sorted from PBMCs, sampled 10 days after the yellow fever booster vaccination. The receptors were sampled from a man younger than 35 who received the YFV17D yellow fever vaccine.

This clonotype has a count of ten or more. This chain uses TRBV12-3 or TRBV12-4 with TRBJ2-3; 7 bases line up with TRBD1. Unmatched junction bases numbered 15, after V lost 6 bases and J lost 12 bases. The CDR3 has 14 amino acids. The CDR3 is CASSPDQAQGIQYF. In nucleotides, the CDR3 is TGTGCCAGCAGCCCAGACCAAGCACAGGGGATACAGTATTTT.

The chain combines TRBV28 with TRBJ2-2; the D gene is possibly TRBD1 (6 bases). V was cut by 3 bases and J by 4 bases, with 12 bases left in between. This CDR3 contains 15 residues. Germline V CDR1 and CDR2: MDHEN, SYDVKM. The CDR3, as DNA: TGTGCCAGCAGTTTGGCCCAGGGGTCCACCGGGGAGCTGTTTTTT. Translated, it gives CASSLAQGSTGELFF.

The J gene is TRBJ2-7, the V gene TRBV20-1; no clear D gene. Trimming removed 0 bases at V and 4 bases at J, with 13 bases between. The CDR3 length is 14 residues. The germline CDR1 and CDR2 sequences are DFQATT and SNEGSKA (reference sequence). CDR3 loop: CSARDLGLRYEQYF. The CDR3, as DNA: TGCAGTGCTAGAGATCTGGGCCTGAGGTACGAGCAGTACTTC.

This clonotype has more than one count but fewer than ten. The rearrangement uses TRBV19 and TRBJ2-4; TRBD1 aligns across 9 bases. CDR3 size: 16 residues. The germline V gene encodes CDR1 LNHDA and CDR2 SQIVND (reference sequence). Trimming removed 4 bases from V and 1 base from J; junction bases left unmatched: 5. The CDR3 DNA is TGTGCCAGTAGTAAAGACAGGGGGTGGGCCAAAAACATTCAGTACTTC. Translating it yields CASSKDRGWAKNIQYF.

This clonotype was seen ten or more times. The rearrangement links TRBV29-1 to TRBJ1-4, with D possibly TRBD1 on 6 matching bases. The CDR3 is 12 residues long. The V end lost 3 bases, the J end lost 8 bases, and 10 bases lay between the germline ends. Germline lookup yields CDR1 SQVTM and CDR2 ANQGSEA. Here the CDR3 reads CSVEGRGEKLFF. The CDR3, as DNA: TGCAGCGTTGAGGGAAGGGGGGAAAAACTGTTTTTT.

The chain carries TRBV5-4 and TRBJ2-5, with D possibly matching TRBD1 (6 bases). The V and J ends lost 7 bases and 5 bases respectively, with 24 bases between them. Germline V gene data show CDR1 as SGHNT and CDR2 as YYREEE (reference sequence). The CDR3 runs 16 residues. CDR3 DNA: TGTGCCAGCGAACGAAAACCCCTCAGGGGCAATGAGACCCAGTACTTC. Translating it yields CASERKPLRGNETQYF.

This clonotype was recorded many times. The V gene is TRBV12-3 or TRBV12-4, the J gene TRBJ2-1; maybe TRBD1 (6 bases). The CDR3 is 12 residues long. Trimming removed 6 bases from V and 12 bases from J, with 15 bases in between. The CDR3 DNA reads TGTGCCAGCAGACTGACAGGCGGTGGGCAGTTCTTC. Translating it yields CASRLTGGGQFF.

This clonotype was seen only a few times. V is TRBV7-2 and J is TRBJ1-4; 7 bases align to TRBD1. CDR3 length: 15 residues. In germline, CDR1 is SGHTA, CDR2 FQGNSA. J lost 6 bases, V lost 1 base, and 5 bases had no gene match. CDR3 bases: TGTGCCAGCAGCTTAGTTTCAGGGGGAGATGAAAAACTGTTTTTT. Translated, it gives CASSLVSGGDEKLFF.

This clonotype was seen at least ten times. J is TRBJ2-7 and V is TRBV2, with 9 bases matching TRBD2. Losses at the gene ends were 4 bases for V and 0 bases for J; bases not matched to a gene: 4. Germline-derived CDR1 and CDR2 are SNHLY and FYNNEI. CDR3 length equals 15 residues. The CDR3 sequence: CASSALAGTSYEQYF. In DNA form, the CDR3 reads TGTGCCAGCAGTGCCCTAGCGGGGACCTCCTACGAGCAGTACTTC.

CDR3 nucleotides: TGTGCCAGCAGTTCTTCCGGGACTGGGTTCCCAGATACGCAGTATTTT. It is translated as CASSSSGTGFPDTQYF. The V and J genes are TRBV28 and TRBJ2-3; possible D gene TRBD2, 6 bases. Germline lookup yields CDR1 MDHEN and CDR2 SYDVKM. The CDR3 is 16 amino acids. Deletions cut 4 bases from V and 4 bases from J, with 18 bases between.

In this sample, this clonotype turned up many times. The chain employs TRBV5-1 and TRBJ1-4, with 8 bases lining up with TRBD1. CDR1 is SGHRS and CDR2 is YFSETQ in the germline V gene. J was trimmed by 7 bases and V by 0 bases; bases with no gene match: 8. The CDR3 consists of 16 residues. CDR3 in amino acids: CASSLGQGRIVEKLFF. The CDR3 nucleotides are TGCGCCAGCAGCTTGGGACAGGGGAGGATTGTTGAAAAACTGTTTTTT.

The sample holds a few counts of this clonotype. This chain uses TRBV5-5 with TRBJ2-7; 9 bases fit TRBD1. CDR3 length: 16 amino acids. V shed 0 bases, J shed 4 bases, and the junction held 8 bases outside the gene matches. The V gene's germline CDR1 is SGHKS and CDR2 YYEKEE (reference sequence). CDR3 DNA: TGTGCCAGCAGCTTGGTCCCGGGACAGGGAGAATACGAGCAGTACTTC. This gives the protein CASSLVPGQGEYEQYF.

This clonotype was counted at least ten times. The DNA of the CDR3 is TGTGCCAGCAGCTTAGAGCCCTTAACTAGCGGGGGCCCCTCCTACGAGCAGTACTTC. It translates to CASSLEPLTSGGPSYEQYF. This chain connects TRBV11-2 to TRBJ2-7; the match to TRBD2 covers 11 bases. CDR3 length equals 19 residues. In germline, CDR1 is SGHAT, CDR2 FQNNGV. J gave up 0 bases and V 0 bases, and 10 bases lay outside the gene matches.

This chain links TRBV7-2 with TRBJ2-4; D is undetermined. Germline lookup yields CDR1 SGHTA and CDR2 FQGNSA. This CDR3 has 14 residues. V lost 1 base to trimming and J lost 3 bases, with 7 bases between them. This CDR3 is CASSLESSKNIQYF. CDR3 nucleotide sequence: TGTGCCAGCAGCTTAGAGTCCAGCAAAAACATTCAGTACTTC. The full variable domain, rest sourced from reference TRBV7-2 and TRBJ2-4, is GAGVSQSPSNKVTEKGKDVELRCDPISGHTALYWYRQSLGQGLEFLIYFQGNSAPDKSGLPSDRFSAERTGGSVSTLTIQRTQQEDSAVYLCASSLESSKNIQYFGAGTRLSVL.

This clonotype has just a few counts. This sequence joins TRBV11-1 and TRBJ2-5; 8 bases map to TRBD1. J was trimmed by 0 bases and V by 4 bases; bases with no gene match: 7. The CDR3 extends over 16 amino acids. CDR1 and CDR2 from the germline V gene are SGHAT and FQDESV (reference sequence). The CDR3 nucleotides are TGTGCCAGCAGCTCCCGGGACAGGAGGTACCAAGAGACCCAGTACTTC. Its protein product is CASSSRDRRYQETQYF.

The sample holds many counts of this clonotype. The chain carries TRBV20-1 and TRBJ2-3, with 9 positions matching TRBD1. CDR1 and CDR2 (germline): DFQATT, SNEGSKA (reference sequence). The CDR3 totals 15 residues. V trimming: 6 bases; J trimming: 2 bases; junction bases outside the gene matches: 9. CDR3 nucleotide sequence: TGCAGTGCCCTATTCCGGGACAGGGCCACAGATACGCAGTATTTT. This encodes CSALFRDRATDTQYF.

This clonotype was recorded many times. The CDR3 region has the DNA TGCGCCAGCAGCTTCGGGAGTGTTGCAGATACGCAGTATTTT. Translation gives CASSFGSVADTQYF. V and J are TRBV5-1 and TRBJ2-3; the D gene is possibly TRBD2 (6 bases). With 2 bases removed from V and 4 bases from J, the gap between germline ends came to 11 bases. The CDR3 has 14 residues. Germline V gives CDR1 SGHRS, CDR2 YFSETQ.

The CDR3 region is CASSVWGGQGGKRANQPQHF. DNA of the CDR3: TGTGCCAGCAGCGTATGGGGTGGGCAGGGTGGTAAACGGGCTAATCAGCCCCAGCATTTT. The chain uses TRBV9 and TRBJ1-5, with D possibly matching TRBD1 (5 bases). The V gene's germline CDR1 is SGDLS and CDR2 YYNGEE. Trimming removed 1 base at V and 4 bases at J, with 27 bases between. The CDR3 length is 20 residues.

This clonotype was observed many times. This rearrangement joins TRBV20-1 to TRBJ2-1; the D call may be TRBD1 or TRBD2 (6 bases each). Trimming removed 3 bases from V and 9 bases from J, with 24 bases in between. The CDR3 sequence is 16 residues long. Germline V lookup: CDR1 DFQATT, CDR2 SNEGSKA (reference sequence). CDR3 DNA: TGCAGTGCTAGGTCCGGGACGGGGGCCCTTAGTGTTGAGCAGTTCTTC. It translates to CSARSGTGALSVEQFF.

This clonotype has ten or more counts. The chain links TRBV5-1 to TRBJ2-3, with TRBD1 identical over 8 bases. V shed 4 bases and J 0 bases; nucleotides not matched to a gene: 4. The CDR3 covers 15 residues. In germline, CDR1 is SGHRS, CDR2 YFSETQ. The CDR3 DNA reads as TGCGCCAGCAGCGTGGGGACAGGAAGCACAGATACGCAGTATTTT. It codes for CASSVGTGSTDTQYF.

This clonotype was observed a handful of times. V and J are TRBV5-4 and TRBJ2-1; maybe TRBD1 (5 bases). There are 13 residues in the CDR3. Trimming took off 2 bases at V and 9 bases at J, with 12 bases between the two ends. Germline values: CDR1 SGHNT, CDR2 YYREEE (reference sequence). The CDR3 here is CASSFRQGPEQFF. CDR3 nucleotides: TGTGCCAGCAGCTTTCGCCAGGGTCCTGAGCAGTTCTTC.

Points on this clonotype: One base away lies a much larger clone, so this may be a sequencing read error. V is TRBV6-4 and J is TRBJ2-3; perhaps TRBD2 as D (7 bases). V lost 0 bases to trimming and J lost 5 bases, with 15 bases between them. The CDR3 extends over 16 amino acids. CDR1 MRHNA and CDR2 SNTAGT come from the germline V gene. CDR3 in DNA: TGTGCCAGCAGTGACTCGAGTGGGGGGGCGAGAGATACGCAGTATTTT. Protein product: CASSDSSGGARDTQYF.

The chain recombines TRBV18 with TRBJ1-2; D is unresolved. CDR3 length: 18 residues. The V gene's germline CDR1 is KGHSH and CDR2 LQKENI. V gave up 2 bases and J gave up 4 bases, with 23 bases separating them. The CDR3 loop reads CASSPGAGGEVRRYGYTF. The CDR3 bases are TGTGCCAGCTCACCAGGTGCAGGAGGAGAGGTTCGTCGCTATGGCTACACCTTC.

There are many counts of this clonotype. CDR3 sequence: CSVRLAGGPYNEQFF. The CDR3 DNA reads TGCAGCGTAAGACTAGCGGGGGGGCCTTACAATGAGCAGTTCTTC. The V gene is TRBV29-1, the J gene TRBJ2-1; 14 bases line up with TRBD2. The CDR3 extends over 15 amino acids. The trim removed 6 bases at V and 4 bases at J, leaving 5 bases unmatched. CDR1 is SQVTM and CDR2 is ANQGSEA in the germline V gene.

The rearrangement links TRBV19 to TRBJ1-5, with a possible D match to TRBD1 (6 bases). Germline V gives CDR1 LNHDA, CDR2 SQIVND (reference sequence). The length of the CDR3 is 17 residues. The germline V and J ends were trimmed by 4 bases and 6 bases, with 22 bases remaining between them. CDR3 loop: CASSTLLQEGGGQPQHF. CDR3 nucleotide sequence: TGTGCCAGTAGTACTCTCCTCCAGGAGGGAGGGGGTCAGCCCCAGCATTTT.